This record covers a single TCR beta chain. TCRdb keeps only in-frame clones here, not all; method: immunoSEQ multiplex PCR. The sample lists about 300,000 clones, about nine tenths occurring once. V was clipped by 5 bases and J by 2 bases; unmatched bases: 17. Germline V CDR1 and CDR2: GTSNPN, SVGIG (reference sequence). This CDR3 has 18 residues. This sample was taken from a study of blood T cell repertoires in COVID-19. The sequence was obtained from a woman aged 45-59 years who had been exposed to COVID-19. V gene TRBV30 combines with J gene TRBJ1-5, with TRBD1 matching 8 bases. Sequenced input: PBMCs or T cells enriched from blood (not recorded which). CDR3 region: CAWGKGTGLRGGNQPQHF. The CDR3 coding sequence is TGTGCCTGGGGCAAGGGGACAGGACTTAGGGGGGGCAATCAGCCCCAGCATTTT.